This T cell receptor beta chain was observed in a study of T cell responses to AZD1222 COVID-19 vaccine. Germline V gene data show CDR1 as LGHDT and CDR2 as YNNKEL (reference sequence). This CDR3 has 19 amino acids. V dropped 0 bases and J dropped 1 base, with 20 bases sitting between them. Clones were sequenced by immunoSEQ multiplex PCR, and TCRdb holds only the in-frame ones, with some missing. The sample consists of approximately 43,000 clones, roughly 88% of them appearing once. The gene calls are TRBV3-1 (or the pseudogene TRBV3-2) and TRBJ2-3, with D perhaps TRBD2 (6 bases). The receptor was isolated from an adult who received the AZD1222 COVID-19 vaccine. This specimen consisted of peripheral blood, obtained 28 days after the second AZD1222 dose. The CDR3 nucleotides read TGTGCCAGCAGCCAAGATGGAGGCGTAGGGGCTAGCGGCACAGATACGCAGTATTTT. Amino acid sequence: CASSQDGGVGASGTDTQYF.